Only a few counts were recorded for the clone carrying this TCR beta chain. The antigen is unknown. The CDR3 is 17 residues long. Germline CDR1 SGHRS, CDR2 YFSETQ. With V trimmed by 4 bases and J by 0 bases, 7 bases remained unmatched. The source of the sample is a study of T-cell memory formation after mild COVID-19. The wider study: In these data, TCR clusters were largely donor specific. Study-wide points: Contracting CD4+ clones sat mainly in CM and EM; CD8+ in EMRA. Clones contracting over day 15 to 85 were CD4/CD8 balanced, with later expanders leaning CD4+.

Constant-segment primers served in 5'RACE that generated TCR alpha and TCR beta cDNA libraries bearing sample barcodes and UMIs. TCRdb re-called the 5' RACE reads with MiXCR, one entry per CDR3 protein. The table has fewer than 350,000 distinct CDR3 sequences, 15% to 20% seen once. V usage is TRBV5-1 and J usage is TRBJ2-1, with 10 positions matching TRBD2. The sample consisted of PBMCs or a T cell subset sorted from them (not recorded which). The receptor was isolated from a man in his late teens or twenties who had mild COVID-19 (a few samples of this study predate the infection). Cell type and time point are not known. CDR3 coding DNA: TGCGCCAGCAGCGTGACTAGCGGGCTTAGCTCCTACAATGAGCAGTTCTTC. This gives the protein CASSVTSGLSSYNEQFF.